The clone carrying this TCR beta chain was seen a single time. Its antigen is not known. These data come from a study of regulatory dendritic cells for organ transplantation. Sorted T cells were CFSE-labeled and cultured 5 days with allogeneic regulatory or mature dendritic cells at 1:10. CD4+ or CD8+ T cells were sorted as naive CD45RA+ or memory CD45RO+. Clones were sequenced by immunoSEQ multiplex PCR, and TCRdb holds only the in-frame ones, with some missing. The data contain tens of thousands of clones, approximately 83% of them seen just once; the ten biggest clones take up around 0.68%. The sample was naive CD4+ T cells from blood cultured with regulatory dendritic cells. Subset of the sample: CD45RA+ naive T cells. The source of this sequence is a human donor in good health.

The CDR3 spells CASSRLTVNTEAFF. The CDR3 DNA reads TGTGCCAGCAGTCGATTGACCGTGAACACTGAAGCTTTCTTT. The chain recombines TRBV2 with TRBJ1-1; D not resolved. The CDR3 consists of 14 residues. Per germline, CDR1 SNHLY and CDR2 FYNNEI. V lost 5 bases and J lost 0, with 10 bases in between.